A selection of T cell receptor beta chains follows, all from one sample in a study of T cell responses to AZD1222 COVID-19 vaccine. The table came from immunoSEQ multiplex PCR; TCRdb's copy has only in-frame clones and leaves some out. The repertoire holds 150,000 to 200,000 clones, with 94% as singletons. The sequenced sample was peripheral blood, obtained 28 days after the second AZD1222 dose. Receptors originate from an adult who received the AZD1222 COVID-19 vaccine. The CDR3 runs from the conserved cysteine through the conserved F or W. A D gene is named only where the DNA matches it firmly. Rows give clone size only sometimes, using once, few, many, or a class for an expanded clone.

d_gene	v_gene	j_gene	abundance	CDR3nt	CDR3aa
TRBD2	TRBV6-2/TRBV6-3	TRBJ2-1	-	TGTGCCAGCAGTTTGGCGGGGACTATCTATGAGCAGTTCTTC	CASSLAGTIYEQFF
-	TRBV19	TRBJ1-2	once	TGTGCCAGTATGTTCGACGCCTCGCGCAGGCACTATGGCTACACCTTC	CASMFDASRRHYGYTF
-	TRBV7-9	TRBJ2-3	-	TGTGCCAGCAGCTTAGCTAGTATCGCAGATACGCAGTATTTT	CASSLASIADTQYF
TRBD2	TRBV19	TRBJ2-1	-	TGTGCCAGTAGTATAGGAGCGGGAGGGCTCAATGAGCAGTTCTTC	CASSIGAGGLNEQFF
-	TRBV18	TRBJ2-1	-	TGTGCCAGCTCATGGGTGAGCTCCTACAATGAGCAGTTCTTC	CASSWVSSYNEQFF
TRBD2	TRBV5-1	TRBJ2-7	-	TGCGCCAGCAGCTTGGCCCATGATAGTAGCGGGAGCGAGCAGTACTTC	CASSLAHDSSGSEQYF
TRBD1	TRBV6-1	TRBJ1-2	-	TGTGCCAGCAGGGAAGGGACAGGGGCTAACTATGGCTACACCTTC	CASREGTGANYGYTF
-	TRBV3-1/TRBV3-2	TRBJ2-1	-	TGTGCCAGCAGCCCCTCCGGGGGTGAGCAGTTCTTC	CASSPSGGEQFF
TRBD1	TRBV29-1	TRBJ2-1	-	TGCAGCGTTGCACTGACAGGGAACCCCTACAATGAGCAGTTCTTC	CSVALTGNPYNEQFF
-	TRBV9	TRBJ2-2	-	TGTGCCAGCAGCCCTCAGGAGGGAACCGGGGAGCTGTTTTTT	CASSPQEGTGELFF
-	TRBV3-1/TRBV3-2	TRBJ2-6	-	TGTGCCAGCAGCCCCCCCCAACTCGACCTACCTGGGGCCAACGTCCTGACTTTC	CASSPPQLDLPGANVLTF
-	TRBV27	TRBJ2-7	-	TGTGCCAGCAGTTTCGGCAGAGGGAACTACGAGCAGTACTTC	CASSFGRGNYEQYF
-	TRBV5-4	TRBJ1-3	-	TGTGCCAGCAGCTTGGAGGCTGGAAACACCATATATTTT	CASSLEAGNTIYF
TRBD2	TRBV18	TRBJ2-7	few	TGTGCCAGCTCACCAGTTAGGACTAGCGGGATTTACGAGCAGTACTTC	CASSPVRTSGIYEQYF
-	TRBV9	TRBJ1-2	-	TGTGCCAGCAGCGTAGGAGGGCAGGGACAAATATATGGCTACACCTTC	CASSVGGQGQIYGYTF
-	TRBV6-6	TRBJ1-5	-	TGTGCCAGCAAAGACGGAGGGGGGCTGGATAGCCAGCCCCAGCATTTT	CASKDGGGLDSQPQHF
-	TRBV28	TRBJ1-2	-	TGTGCCAGCAGTGCCCTCCTCTTCTATGGCTACACCTTC	CASSALLFYGYTF
TRBD2	TRBV7-6	TRBJ2-2	-	TGTGCCAGCAGCTTAGAGGCAGGGAGGGGCACCGGGGAGCTGTTTTTT	CASSLEAGRGTGELFF
-	TRBV7-2	TRBJ2-3	-	TGTGCCAGCAGCTTAATCACAGATACGCAGTATTTT	CASSLITDTQYF
-	TRBV29-1	TRBJ1-5	-	TGCAGCGTTAGCACAGGGTTACCCAATCAGCCCCAGCATTTT	CSVSTGLPNQPQHF
-	TRBV18	TRBJ2-1	once	TGTGCCAGCTCACCAGGGGCAAACAATGAGCAGTTCTTC	CASSPGANNEQFF
TRBD1	TRBV28	TRBJ1-6	-	TGTGCCAGCAGTTTTGCGGGGACAGGTGGGTCACCCCTCCACTTT	CASSFAGTGGSPLHF
-	TRBV20-1	TRBJ2-5	-	TGCAGTGCTAGCCAAGAGACCCAGTACTTC	CSASQETQYF
-	TRBV3-1/TRBV3-2	TRBJ2-7	once	TGTGCCAGCAGCCTGGGATGGACTCCCTCCTACGAGCAGTACTTC	CASSLGWTPSYEQYF
TRBD1	TRBV6-5	TRBJ1-5	-	TGTGCCAGCAGCTCCACGACAGGGAACCAGCCCCAGCATTTT	CASSSTTGNQPQHF
-	TRBV7-9	TRBJ2-3	-	TGTGCCAGCAGCTTAGGTAGACATGGGCCCACAGATACGCAGTATTTT	CASSLGRHGPTDTQYF
-	TRBV11-2	TRBJ2-2	-	TGTGCCAGCAGCTCCGGCCGGGACACCGGGGAGCTGTTTTTT	CASSSGRDTGELFF
-	TRBV19	TRBJ1-5	-	TGTGCCAGTAGTATAGCTGGGGTAGGCAATCAGCCCCAGCATTTT	CASSIAGVGNQPQHF
TRBD1	TRBV5-1	TRBJ2-7	once	TGCGCCAGCAGCTTAAGACAGGGGGGGACCTACGAGCAGTACTTC	CASSLRQGGTYEQYF
-	TRBV6-6	TRBJ1-1	-	TGTGCCAGCAAATGGCTGGAGGGCGGTACTGAAGCTTTCTTT	CASKWLEGGTEAFF
TRBD2	TRBV6-6	TRBJ2-5	-	TGTGCCAGCAGTTACTCACTAGCGGGAGTAGGGGAGACCCAGTACTTC	CASSYSLAGVGETQYF
-	TRBV21-1	TRBJ2-7	few	TGTGCCCACGGGACTACCGGAGACGAGCAGTACTTC	CAHGTTGDEQYF
-	TRBV12-2	TRBJ2-1	-	TGTGCAAGTCGCTTATTAACGGGGAGGACCTACAATGAGCAGTTCTTC	CASRLLTGRTYNEQFF
-	TRBV11-2	TRBJ2-1	-	TGTGCCAGCAGCCTCGACACCTACAATGAGCAGTTCTTC	CASSLDTYNEQFF
-	TRBV28	TRBJ1-1	-	TGTGCCAGCGGAAACACTGAAGCTTTCTTT	CASGNTEAFF
TRBD2	TRBV6-2/TRBV6-3	TRBJ2-1	-	TGTGCCAGCAGCTCCATACTAGCGGGGGGCAATGAGCAGTTCTTC	CASSSILAGGNEQFF
-	TRBV2	TRBJ2-7	-	TGTGCCAGCAGTGGGGCAGGTTTCTCCTACGAGCAGTACTTC	CASSGAGFSYEQYF
-	TRBV30	TRBJ1-3	-	TGTGCCTGGAGAGTACCGAGCTCTGGAAACACCATATATTTT	CAWRVPSSGNTIYF
-	TRBV7-8	TRBJ2-1	-	TGTGCCAGCAGCCAAGGGGGGGTTTTTAGCCCTAGCTCCTACAATGAGCAGTTCTTC	CASSQGGVFSPSSYNEQFF
-	TRBV19	TRBJ2-3	-	TGTGCCACCAGACAGGCGAGCACAGATACGCAGTATTTT	CATRQASTDTQYF
-	TRBV30	TRBJ1-6	-	TGTGCCTGGAGTGCAGGCCTTAATTCACCCCTCCACTTT	CAWSAGLNSPLHF
-	TRBV13	TRBJ2-7	once	TGTGCCAGCAGCTTAGGAACGAGTCCGAGGTCCTACGAGCAGTACTTC	CASSLGTSPRSYEQYF
-	TRBV6-6	TRBJ2-7	-	TGTGCCAGCAGTTACGACCAGGGGAGGAAAGAGCAGTACTTC	CASSYDQGRKEQYF
-	TRBV7-2	TRBJ1-1	once	TGTGCCAGCAGCTTTGTCTGGAACACTGAAGCTTTCTTT	CASSFVWNTEAFF
TRBD1	TRBV2	TRBJ1-2	-	TGTGCCAGCAGGGCAGGGACAGGGATCTATGGCTACACCTTC	CASRAGTGIYGYTF
-	TRBV10-3	TRBJ2-1	-	TGTGCCATCAGTGATCGCAACAATGAGCAGTTCTTC	CAISDRNNEQFF
-	TRBV29-1	TRBJ1-1	-	TGCAGCGTTGATGGGCCGTTGAACACTGAAGCTTTCTTT	CSVDGPLNTEAFF
-	TRBV12-3/TRBV12-4	TRBJ2-2	-	TGTGCCAGCAGGCACCTCACCGGGGAGCTGTTTTTT	CASRHLTGELFF
TRBD1	TRBV30	TRBJ1-2	-	TGTGCCTGGAGCACCAGGGGGTTCGGCTACACCTTC	CAWSTRGFGYTF
-	TRBV27	TRBJ2-3	-	TGTGCCAGCAGTTTTCTCCCGGGGGCCTCCCCCTCACACACAGATACGCAGTATTTT	CASSFLPGASPSHTDTQYF
TRBD1	TRBV5-1	TRBJ1-1	-	TGCGCCAGCAGCTTGGTGGGACAGGGGGTTCGTATAGGGGCGAACACTGAAGCTTTCTTT	CASSLVGQGVRIGANTEAFF
TRBD1	TRBV5-1	TRBJ1-2	-	TGCGCCAGCAGCTCGACGGGACAGGGTGATGGCTACACCTTC	CASSSTGQGDGYTF
-	TRBV7-8	TRBJ2-1	once	TGTGCCAGCAGCCCCGGCGATGAGCAGTTCTTC	CASSPGDEQFF
-	TRBV6-2/TRBV6-3	TRBJ2-2	-	TGTGCCAGCAGCCCCTCGTGGGGTTCTGTCGGGGAGCTGTTTTTT	CASSPSWGSVGELFF
-	TRBV4-2	TRBJ2-7	few	TGTGCCAGCAGCCAAGAAGAGGGGCAGGGTAGGTACGAGCAGTACTTC	CASSQEEGQGRYEQYF
-	TRBV6-5	TRBJ2-2	-	TGTGCCAGCTGTCAGAACACCGGGGAGCTGTTTTTT	CASCQNTGELFF
TRBD2	TRBV19	TRBJ2-3	-	TGTGCCAGTAGTATCGGACTAGCGGGCACAGATACGCAGTATTTT	CASSIGLAGTDTQYF
-	TRBV10-3	TRBJ2-3	-	TGTGCCATCAGGCCGGGAGCAGAAGATACGCAGTATTTT	CAIRPGAEDTQYF